Presented here are 21 T cell receptor beta chains from one specimen sequenced in a study of human T cells and chemical hapten exposure. Time point described: pre-sensitization, week 0. Treatment given: therapeutic diphenylcyclopropenone sensitization with weekly scalp DPC. TCRdb re-analysed the RACE reads in MiXCR, keeping a single row per CDR3 protein. Among tens of thousands of distinct CDR3 sequences, 10% to 11% were seen once, and the ten largest hold over 4%. The specimen comprised whole blood, sampled in connection with sensitization to the hapten diphenylcyclopropenone (DPC). These receptors came from a woman aged 45-65 years with alopecia areata. Some clones in this sample may be carry-over from other donors' samples.

This clonotype came up many times. This chain uses TRBV6-1 with TRBJ1-2, with 11 bases aligning to TRBD1. Germline values: CDR1 MNHNS, CDR2 SASEGT. The CDR3 is 14 amino acids. The ends lost 6 bases at V and 1 base at J; junction bases unmatched: 1. The CDR3 protein is CASRGTGGNYGYTF. Here the CDR3 DNA reads TGTGCCAGCAGAGGGACAGGGGGTAACTATGGCTACACCTTC.

At least ten counts were recorded for this clonotype. The chain recombines TRBV6-5 with TRBJ2-1; 10 bases match TRBD2. Germline lookup yields CDR1 MNHEY and CDR2 SVGAGI. The CDR3 consists of 15 residues. Unmatched junction bases numbered 4, after V lost 4 bases and J lost 4 bases. This CDR3 reads CASSWTSGQYNEQFF. CDR3 nucleotides: TGTGCCAGCAGTTGGACTAGCGGACAGTACAATGAGCAGTTCTTC.

This clonotype was found a few times. The V and J genes are TRBV5-4 and TRBJ2-3; D gene unclear. Germline V gives CDR1 SGHNT, CDR2 YYREEE (reference sequence). The V gene lost 7 bases and the J gene lost 0 bases, with 3 bases spanning the gap. The length of the CDR3 is 11 residues. The CDR3, as DNA: TGTGCCAGCCAGAGCACAGATACGCAGTATTTT. As protein: CASQSTDTQYF. The full variable domain, rest sourced from reference TRBV5-4 and TRBJ2-3, is ETGVTQSPTHLIKTRGQQVTLRCSSQSGHNTVSWYQQALGQGPQFIFQYYREEENGRGNFPPRFSGLQFPNYSSELNVNALELDDSALYLCASQSTDTQYFGPGTRLTVL.

The gene calls are TRBV11-2 and TRBJ1-2; 7 bases match TRBD1. Germline V lookup: CDR1 SGHAT, CDR2 FQNNGV. V lost 5 bases and J lost 11; bases outside the gene matches: 14. The CDR3 totals 14 residues. The CDR3 DNA is TGTGCCAGCAGCCCTTCGACAGGGCGTATGGCGTACACCTTC. Translating gives CASSPSTGRMAYTF. Supplemented by reference TRBV11-2 and TRBJ1-2, the full variable domain reads EAGVAQSPRYKIIEKRQSVAFWCNPISGHATLYWYQQILGQGPKLLIQFQNNGVVDDSQLPKDRFSAERLKGVDSTLKIQPAKLEDSAVYLCASSPSTGRMAYTFGSGTRLTVV.

This rearrangement joins TRBV10-3 to TRBJ1-4, with D possibly matching TRBD1 (6 bases). The CDR3 loop spans 15 amino acids. From germline, CDR1 is ENHRY and CDR2 SYGVKD. Trimming stripped 4 bases from V and 5 bases from J, with 14 bases between. The CDR3 reads CAISGGSGENEKLFF. The DNA of the CDR3 is TGTGCCATCAGTGGGGGTTCAGGGGAAAATGAAAAACTGTTTTTT.

This clonotype was counted ten times or more. The chain uses TRBV28 and TRBJ1-5; 11 positions match TRBD1. Per the germline V gene, CDR1 is MDHEN and CDR2 is SYDVKM. The CDR3 is made up of 15 amino acids. Trimming at V came to 5 bases and at J to 6 bases, leaving 6 bases not matched to a gene. As DNA, the CDR3 is TGTGCCAGCAGTCCGAGGACAGGGGGCGGTCAGCCCCAGCATTTT. Translation: CASSPRTGGGQPQHF.

This clonotype appeared many times. The genes are TRBV11-2 and TRBJ2-7; no firm D call. Germline values: CDR1 SGHAT, CDR2 FQNNGV. This CDR3 spans 13 amino acids. Trimming left V 5 bases short and J 6 bases short, with 14 bases between. CDR3 residues: CASSPPAGGEQYF. CDR3 in DNA: TGTGCCAGCAGCCCTCCCGCCGGCGGCGAGCAGTACTTC.

The chain uses TRBV7-2 and TRBJ1-4; a weak D match, TRBD1 (6 bases). The germline gives CDR1 SGHTA, CDR2 FQGNSA. This CDR3 has 14 residues. Trimming took off 6 bases at V and 5 bases at J, with 13 bases between the two ends. In nucleotides, the CDR3 is TGTGCCAGCAGATTGACAGGCGGAAATGAAAAACTGTTTTTT. Its translation is CASRLTGGNEKLFF.

Only a few counts were recorded for this clonotype. The rearrangement links TRBV7-3 to TRBJ1-2; 9 bases fit TRBD1. CDR1 SGHTA and CDR2 FQGTGA come from the germline V gene. The CDR3 runs 17 residues. The ends lost 5 bases at V and 3 bases at J; junction bases unmatched: 13. This CDR3 is CASSPAGTGWVDYGYTF. The CDR3 DNA reads as TGTGCCAGCAGCCCCGCCGGGACAGGGTGGGTTGACTATGGCTACACCTTC. The variable domain in full, completed from reference TRBV7-3 and TRBJ1-2, reads GAGVSQTPSNKVTEKGKYVELRCDPISGHTALYWYRQSLGQGPEFLIYFQGTGAADDSGLPNDRFFAVRPEGSVSTLKIQRTERGDSAVYLCASSPAGTGWVDYGYTFGSGTRLTVV.

This sequence joins TRBV4-3 and TRBJ1-4, with D tentatively TRBD1 (5 bases). With 1 base removed from V and 4 bases from J, the gap between germline ends came to 13 bases. The CDR3 spans 16 residues. Per the germline V gene, CDR1 is LGHNA and CDR2 is YSLEER. The CDR3 protein is CASSQVGGRNNEKLFF. Here the CDR3 DNA reads TGCGCCAGCAGCCAAGTCGGGGGACGGAATAATGAAAAACTGTTTTTT.

This clonotype was recorded a few times. The V call is TRBV3-1, the J call TRBJ2-3; 13 bases fit TRBD2. The CDR3 has 15 residues. Germline CDR1 LGHDT, CDR2 YNNKEL (reference sequence). The J segment lost 7 bases and the V segment lost 8 bases, leaving 9 bases of the junction unmatched. The CDR3 protein is CASGKAGLAGNTQYF. CDR3 in DNA: TGTGCCAGCGGAAAGGCGGGACTAGCGGGAAATACGCAGTATTTT.

The chain links TRBV28 to TRBJ1-2; no firm D call. Germline V gives CDR1 MDHEN, CDR2 SYDVKM. V shed 7 bases and J shed 4 bases, with 13 bases lying between them. The CDR3 extends over 13 amino acids. DNA of the CDR3: TGTGCCAGCACCTGGGGAACCTTCTATGGCTACACCTTC. Residues: CASTWGTFYGYTF.

J is TRBJ2-7 and V is TRBV29-1, with a possible D match to TRBD1 (5 bases). The V gene's germline CDR1 is SQVTM and CDR2 ANQGSEA. V lost 4 bases and J lost 0, with 10 bases in between. The CDR3 is 13 residues long. CDR3 DNA: TGCAGCGTTGCCAGGGCCACCTCCTACGAGCAGTACTTC. Translating it yields CSVARATSYEQYF.

This clonotype appeared many times. The rearrangement joins TRBV10-2 to TRBJ2-3; 10 nucleotides line up with TRBD2. Germline CDR1 WSHSY, CDR2 SAAADI. V gave up 5 bases and J gave up 2 bases; unmatched junction bases: 4. CDR3 size: 15 residues. The CDR3 nucleotides are TGCGCCAGCAGTAGACTAGCGGGCCTCACAGATACGCAGTATTTT. Its translation: CASSRLAGLTDTQYF.

A few counts support this clonotype. The rearrangement links TRBV6-2 or TRBV6-3 to TRBJ2-3; 7 nucleotides line up with TRBD1. V was pared by 6 bases and J by 4 bases, with 7 bases of the junction left unmatched. Germline lookup yields CDR1 MNHEY and CDR2 SVGEGT. The CDR3 is made up of 14 amino acids. The CDR3 spells CASSIGQVPDTQYF. CDR3 DNA sequence: TGTGCCAGCAGCATAGGACAGGTCCCAGATACGCAGTATTTT.

In this sample, this clonotype turned up a few times. The rearrangement uses TRBV7-9 and TRBJ2-7, with D perhaps TRBD2 (6 bases). Germline V gives CDR1 SEHNR, CDR2 FQNEAQ (reference sequence). V shed 5 bases and J shed 0 bases, with 17 bases lying between them. This CDR3 has 16 amino acids. This chain's CDR3 is CASSPGDFGPSYEQYF. The CDR3 nucleotides are TGTGCCAGCAGCCCCGGGGACTTTGGACCCTCCTACGAGCAGTACTTC.

This clonotype was seen only a few times. The V call is TRBV2, the J call TRBJ2-7; D assignment may be TRBD1 or TRBD2 (5 bases each). Trimming left V 7 bases short and J 0 bases short, with 13 bases between. The CDR3 sequence is 14 residues long. Germline CDR1 SNHLY, CDR2 FYNNEI. CDR3 region: CASKRDRPSYEQYF. In DNA form, the CDR3 reads TGTGCCAGCAAACGGGACCGTCCCTCCTACGAGCAGTACTTC.

The chain joins TRBV20-1 to TRBJ1-5, with a tentative D call TRBD1 (5 bases). Looked up from germline, CDR1 is DFQATT and CDR2 is SNEGSKA (reference sequence). The CDR3 is made up of 13 amino acids. Trimming took off 7 bases at V and 4 bases at J, with 14 bases between the two ends. CDR3 residues: CSGAQGANQPQHF. CDR3 nucleotides: TGCAGTGGGGCGCAGGGCGCGAATCAGCCCCAGCATTTT.

V and J are TRBV28 and TRBJ2-1, with D tentatively TRBD1 (5 bases). CDR1 is MDHEN, CDR2 SYDVKM, per germline. The CDR3 extends over 16 amino acids. V dropped 6 bases and J dropped 0 bases, with 15 bases sitting between them. The CDR3 reads CASSFDSPISYNEQFF. The CDR3 region has the DNA TGTGCCAGCAGCTTCGACAGCCCCATCTCCTACAATGAGCAGTTCTTC.

V and J are TRBV20-1 and TRBJ1-4; a possible D gene is TRBD1 (6 bases). This CDR3 is built from 14 residues. CDR1 and CDR2 (germline): DFQATT, SNEGSKA (reference sequence). The V end was cut by 3 bases, the J end by 6 bases, with 14 bases between. The CDR3 is CSARDSGQDEKLFF. In nucleotides, the CDR3 is TGCAGTGCTAGGGACAGCGGCCAGGATGAAAAACTGTTTTTT.

This clonotype was detected only a few times. The chain joins TRBV5-1 to TRBJ2-7; TRBD1 matches 8 bases. The CDR3 is 18 amino acids. Per the germline V gene, CDR1 is SGHRS and CDR2 is YFSETQ. Trimming took 0 bases from V and 0 from J; bases not matched to a gene: 11. The CDR3 reads CASSLGSMRTGSSYEQYF. Written as DNA, the CDR3 is TGCGCCAGCAGCTTGGGCTCTATGAGGACAGGGTCCTCCTACGAGCAGTACTTC.